This T cell receptor (beta chain) was recorded in a study of T cell clusters in autoimmune cytopenias. Study-level results: TRB repertoire shifts in secondary cytopenia and chronic lymphocytic leukemia mostly reflected lymphoma, not autoimmunity.

On this clonotype itself: Its antigen is not known.

TRB amplification used approximately 250 ng of peripheral blood genomic DNA. One tube held mixed TRB-A and TRB-B primer pools for touch-down PCR. TCRdb reprocessed the multiplex PCR reads, with one entry per CDR3 protein and no DNA. In total, the table holds some 7,400 distinct CDR3 sequences. From germline, CDR1 is MNHNS and CDR2 SASEGT. CDR3 length: 15 amino acids. The sample was also reused in another study, on T cell repertoires in aging, cancer and after chemotherapy. As that study records: Over several months to years, re-sampled healthy donor repertoires clearly shared clones. The full dataset contained around 10 million TCR reads. Untreated cancer patients had significantly lower blood TCR diversity than age-matched healthy donors.

Material: peripheral blood. The chain uses TRBV6-1 and TRBJ2-4; without DNA, the TCRdb call of TRBD1 cannot be checked. The TCR was taken from a human donor in good health. This CDR3 reads CASSETFQGADIQYF.